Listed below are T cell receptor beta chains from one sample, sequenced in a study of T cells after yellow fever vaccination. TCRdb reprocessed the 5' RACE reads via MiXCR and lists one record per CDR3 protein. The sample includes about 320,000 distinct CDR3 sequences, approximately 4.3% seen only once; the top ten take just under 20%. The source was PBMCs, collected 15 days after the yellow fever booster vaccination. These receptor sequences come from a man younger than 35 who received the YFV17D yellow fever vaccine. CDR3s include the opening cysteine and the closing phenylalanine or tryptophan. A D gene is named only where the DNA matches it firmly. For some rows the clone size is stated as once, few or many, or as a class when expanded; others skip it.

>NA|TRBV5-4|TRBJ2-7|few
TGTGCCAGCAGCTCAGTAGTGCCGGGGGAGCAGTACTTC
CASSSVVPGEQYF
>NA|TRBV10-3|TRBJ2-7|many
TGTGCCATCAGTGAGTCAGGTAACGAGCAGTACTTC
CAISESGNEQYF
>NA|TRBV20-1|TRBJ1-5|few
TGCAGTGCCACGGGACGCCCCAGAGCCCAGCATTTT
CSATGRPRAQHF
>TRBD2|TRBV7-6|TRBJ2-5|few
TGTGCCAGCAGCTCCTCCGGGGGGGCCCTCGCGACCCAGTACTTC
CASSSSGGALATQYF
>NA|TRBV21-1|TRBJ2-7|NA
TGTGCCAGCAGCCCTTGGGGGAGAGACGAGCAGTACTTC
CASSPWGRDEQYF
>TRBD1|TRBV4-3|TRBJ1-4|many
TGCGCCAGCAGCCAAGTTGGAGGACAGGGAGAAAAACTGTTTTTT
CASSQVGGQGEKLFF
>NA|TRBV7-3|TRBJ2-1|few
TGTGCCAGCAGCTTATTCCAGGACAGTGAGCAGTTCTTC
CASSLFQDSEQFF
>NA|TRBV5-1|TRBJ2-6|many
TGCGCCAGCAGCCCTGAAGGGAGGAGTGGAGCCAACGTCCTGACTTTC
CASSPEGRSGANVLTF
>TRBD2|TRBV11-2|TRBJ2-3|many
TGTGCCAGCAAAGCGGGGGGCAACACAGATACGCAGTATTTT
CASKAGGNTDTQYF
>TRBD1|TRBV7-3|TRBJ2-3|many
TGTGCCAGCAGCTGGCAGGGGGCTAGTGCAGATACGCAGTATTTT
CASSWQGASADTQYF
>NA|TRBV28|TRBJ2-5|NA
TGTGCCAGCAGTATCCCACAGGGCGCTGGGGAAGAGACCCAGTACTTC
CASSIPQGAGEETQYF
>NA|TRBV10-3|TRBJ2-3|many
TGTGCCATCAGTGCGGACCGAAATACGCAGTATTTT
CAISADRNTQYF
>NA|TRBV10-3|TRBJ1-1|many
TGTGCCATAGGGACGGCCGCCCGGCGGGGCACTGAAGCTTTCTTT
CAIGTAARRGTEAFF
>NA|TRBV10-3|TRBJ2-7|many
TGTGCCATCAGTGAGTCGGACGGCTACGAGCAGTACTTC
CAISESDGYEQYF
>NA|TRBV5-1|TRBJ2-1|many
TGCGCCAGCAGCTTGCCACGGACCGATGACAATGAGCAGTTCTTC
CASSLPRTDDNEQFF
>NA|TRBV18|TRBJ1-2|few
TGTGCCAGCTCACCACAGGGGAGGGATGGCTACACCTTC
CASSPQGRDGYTF
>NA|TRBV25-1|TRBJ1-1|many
TGTGCCAGCAGCTTCCTGGGCAGGGATGCTTTCTTT
CASSFLGRDAFF
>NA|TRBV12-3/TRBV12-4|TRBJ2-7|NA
TGTGCCAGCAGTTTTCGGGCTCTACCCACTTACGAGCAGTACTTC
CASSFRALPTYEQYF
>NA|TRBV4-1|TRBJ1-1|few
TGCGCCAGCAGCCAGGACAGACAGGCAGGTGAAGCTTTCTTT
CASSQDRQAGEAFF
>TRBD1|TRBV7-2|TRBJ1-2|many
TGTGCCAGTGGACAGGGGGTAGGCTATGGCTACACCTTC
CASGQGVGYGYTF
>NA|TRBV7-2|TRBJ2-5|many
TGTGCCAGCAGCCCCCCGGGGGGCCGGTTAAAGACCCAGTACTTC
CASSPPGGRLKTQYF
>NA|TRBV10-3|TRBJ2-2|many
TGTGCCATCAGTGAAGACACTCGACCGAACACCGGGGAGCTGTTTTTT
CAISEDTRPNTGELFF
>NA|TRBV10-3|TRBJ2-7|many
TGTGCCATCAGTGAGTCGAGGACCCTCCCAAAAGCTAATTACGAGCAGTACTTC
CAISESRTLPKANYEQYF
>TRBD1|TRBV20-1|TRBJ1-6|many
TGCAGTGCTACCAAGGACAGGGACAATTCACCCCTCCACTTT
CSATKDRDNSPLHF
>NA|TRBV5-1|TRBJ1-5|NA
TGCGCCAGCAGTCAGTCCGGCTCGGGGTCCGGTCAGCCCCAGCATTTT
CASSQSGSGSGQPQHF
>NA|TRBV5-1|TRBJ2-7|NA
TGCGCCAGCACTGATGACGGTTCCCCCTCGAGCTTC
CASTDDGSPSSF
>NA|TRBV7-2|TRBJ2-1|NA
TGTGCCAGCAGCTTAATGGGCAGGGAGTACAATGAGCAGTTCTTC
CASSLMGREYNEQFF